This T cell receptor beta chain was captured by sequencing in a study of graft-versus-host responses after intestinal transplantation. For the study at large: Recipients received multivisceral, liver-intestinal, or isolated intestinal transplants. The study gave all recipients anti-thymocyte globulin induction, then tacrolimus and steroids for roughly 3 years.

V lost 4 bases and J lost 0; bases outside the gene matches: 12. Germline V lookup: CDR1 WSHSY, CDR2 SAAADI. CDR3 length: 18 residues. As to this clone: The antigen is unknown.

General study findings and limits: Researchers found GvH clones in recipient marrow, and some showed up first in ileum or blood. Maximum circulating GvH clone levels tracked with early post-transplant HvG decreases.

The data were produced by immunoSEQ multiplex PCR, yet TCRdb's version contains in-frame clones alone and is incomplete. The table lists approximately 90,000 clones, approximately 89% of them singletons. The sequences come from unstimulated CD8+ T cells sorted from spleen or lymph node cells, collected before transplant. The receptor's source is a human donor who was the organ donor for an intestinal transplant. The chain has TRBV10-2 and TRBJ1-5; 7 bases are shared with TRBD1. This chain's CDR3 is CASSVLGQASYSNQPQHF. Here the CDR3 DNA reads TGCGCCAGCAGTGTCTTAGGACAGGCCTCATATAGCAATCAGCCCCAGCATTTT.